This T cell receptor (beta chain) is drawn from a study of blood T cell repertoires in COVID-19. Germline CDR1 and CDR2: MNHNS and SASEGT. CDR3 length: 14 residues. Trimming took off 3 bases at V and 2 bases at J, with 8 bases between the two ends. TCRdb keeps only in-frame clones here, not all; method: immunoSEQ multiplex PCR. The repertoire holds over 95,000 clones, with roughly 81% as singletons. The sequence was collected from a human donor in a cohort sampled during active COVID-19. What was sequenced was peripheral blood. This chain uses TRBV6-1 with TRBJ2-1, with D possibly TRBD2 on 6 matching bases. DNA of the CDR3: TGTGCCAGCAGTGAGGGACTGGCCTACAATGAGCAGTTCTTC. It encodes CASSEGLAYNEQFF.